The clone carrying this TCR beta chain was picked up one time. Deletions cut 6 bases from V and 5 bases from J, with 17 bases between. Per germline, CDR1 SNHLY and CDR2 FYNNEI. CDR3 length: 15 residues. The data originate from a study of blood T cell repertoires in COVID-19. Study as a whole: Both acute and convalescent COVID-19 samples were obtained from the United States, Italy and Spain.

Authors' methods: Reference gene primer amplification in the assay estimated nucleated cell counts. This table comes from immunoSEQ multiplex PCR, and its TCRdb copy is limited to in-frame clones, with some not included. Clone size and the V and J calls come from that table; the DNA yielded D and trimming. Of 250,000 to 350,000 clones listed, approximately 89% are singletons. The chain employs TRBV2 and TRBJ2-1, with D perhaps TRBD2 (6 bases). This TCR came from a woman aged 55-70 years with acute or convalescent COVID-19. Sequenced material: peripheral blood. CDR3 sequence reads: CASSPTGERNNEQFF. CDR3 nucleotides: TGTGCCAGCAGCCCCACGGGGGAACGGAACAATGAGCAGTTCTTC.